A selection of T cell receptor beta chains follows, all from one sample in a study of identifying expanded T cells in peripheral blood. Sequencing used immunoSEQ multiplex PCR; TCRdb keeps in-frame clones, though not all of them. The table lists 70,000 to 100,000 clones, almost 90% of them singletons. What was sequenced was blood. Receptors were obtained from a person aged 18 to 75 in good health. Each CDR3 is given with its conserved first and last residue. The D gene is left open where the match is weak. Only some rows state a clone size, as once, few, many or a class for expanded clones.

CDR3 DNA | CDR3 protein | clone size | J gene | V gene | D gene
TGTGCCAGCAGCCCGCAGGGGGGCACTGAAGCTTTCTTT | CASSPQGGTEAFF | - | TRBJ1-1 | TRBV7-3 | TRBD1
TGTGCCTTCACACAGGACCTCTCTGGAAACACCATATATTTT | CAFTQDLSGNTIYF | - | TRBJ1-3 | TRBV30 | -
TGTGCCAGTAGTATAGTAGGACAGGGGGATCAGCCCCAGCATTTT | CASSIVGQGDQPQHF | - | TRBJ1-5 | TRBV19 | TRBD1
TGTGCCAGCAGTGGGGACGGGAAGCTCGGGCCCCAGCATTTT | CASSGDGKLGPQHF | - | TRBJ1-5 | TRBV2 | -
TGTGCCAGCAGTGACTCGCCAGGGGGTAGCACAGATACGCAGTATTTT | CASSDSPGGSTDTQYF | - | TRBJ2-3 | TRBV6-4 | TRBD1
TGTGCCAGTAGTATTGTCATCTCTGGGGCCAACGTCCTGACTTTC | CASSIVISGANVLTF | once | TRBJ2-6 | TRBV19 | -
TGCGCCAGCAGCCTTACACCGGGTGTTGAGGAGACCCAGTACTTC | CASSLTPGVEETQYF | - | TRBJ2-5 | TRBV5-1 | -
TGTGCCAGCAGCTCGGACAGGGGATTTACCGGGGAGCTGTTTTTT | CASSSDRGFTGELFF | - | TRBJ2-2 | TRBV5-6 | TRBD1
TGCGCCAGCAGCCAACTCCCCCAGGGGGCCGGGGAGCTGTTTTTT | CASSQLPQGAGELFF | - | TRBJ2-2 | TRBV4-1 | TRBD1
TGTGCTAGGACAGGGGGAGGCACTGAAGCTTTCTTT | CARTGGGTEAFF | - | TRBJ1-1 | TRBV30 | TRBD1
TGTGCCAGCAGCTTAGCGGGAGGGGGCACTGAAGCTTTCTTT | CASSLAGGGTEAFF | - | TRBJ1-1 | TRBV7-2 | -
TGCAGCGTTGAAGAGCCAGGGATCTACGAGCAGTACTTC | CSVEEPGIYEQYF | once | TRBJ2-7 | TRBV29-1 | -
TGCGCCAGCAGCCCAGGACTAGCGGGGCCTAATGGGGATGAGCAGTTCTTC | CASSPGLAGPNGDEQFF | - | TRBJ2-1 | TRBV5-1 | TRBD2
TGTGCCAGCAGCAACCCGGACACGGGTGGTCGCAATGAGCAGTTCTTC | CASSNPDTGGRNEQFF | - | TRBJ2-1 | TRBV25-1 | -
TGTGCCAGCAGCAAGCCGGGACAGAAGAATGAGCAGTTCTTC | CASSKPGQKNEQFF | - | TRBJ2-1 | TRBV5-6 | TRBD1